Each of the 2 T cell receptor beta chains below was sequenced from the same sample in a study of T cell repertoires in cytomegalovirus infection. These TCRs are of unknown antigen specificity. MiXCR, applied by TCRdb to the reads, yields one record per CDR3 protein. The repertoire has some 500,000 distinct CDR3 sequences, about 33% of them found once; the top ten carry under 20%. The sequences come from cultured PBMCs, collected from culture after CMV antigen stimulation. The origin of the receptors is a human donor in good health (CMV status not recorded). Some clones in this sample may be carry-over from other donors' samples.

V and J are TRBV5-6 and TRBJ1-1; 7 bases agree with TRBD1. The CDR3 is 15 amino acids. Germline CDR1 reads SGHDT; CDR2 reads YYEEEE. Trimming took 1 base from V and 2 from J; bases not matched to a gene: 5. Here the CDR3 DNA reads TGTGCCAGCAGCTTGACCGGACAGGCTAACACTGAAGCTTTCTTT. Translating it yields CASSLTGQANTEAFF.

This clonotype has only a few counts. The V and J genes are TRBV5-4 and TRBJ1-3; D is perhaps TRBD1 (6 bases). There are 16 residues in the CDR3. Trimming left V 4 bases short and J 4 bases short, with 18 bases between. The germline gives CDR1 SGHNT, CDR2 YYREEE (reference sequence). The CDR3 sequence is CASSPIPGAEGNTIYF. CDR3 coding DNA: TGTGCCAGCAGCCCGATCCCAGGGGCTGAGGGAAACACCATATATTTT.